This entry is about one TCR beta chain. This receptor's antigen is unknown. Per-base qualities were not stored, and no clone one base away is much larger. Spanning cysteine to phenylalanine, the CDR3 consists of 13 amino acids. Of the read, only the CDR3 DNA is kept; its 39 bases are in frame from base 1. The germline ends are 8 bases apart after V is trimmed by 5 bases and J by 1 base. According to the germline V gene, CDR1 reads MNHEY and CDR2 reads SVGAGI. The time point tag for this specimen amounts to: baseline before first vaccination. Vaccinee samples were obtained from the UK trials COV001 and COV002, which included a single-blind randomized controlled phase 2/3 trial of AZD1222 (ChAdOx1 nCoV-19) in healthy adults. For TCRbeta chain sequencing, PBMC samples from trial participants were taken at day 0 and at day 28 after the second dose. This entry is derived from a study of T cell responses to AZD1222 COVID-19 vaccine (dated by TCRdb to about 2021). Describing the broader study: AZD1222 recipients whose second dose came at about 4 weeks and those whose second dose came at about 12 weeks were combined into one group, since spike-specific TCR depth and breadth did not differ between the two schedules. Trial participants were enrolled into age subgroups of 18-55, 56-69 and 70-plus years, which contained around 150, 29 and 61 TCR-sequenced participants, respectively. A total of 230 to 250 trial participants underwent TCR sequencing, of whom 207 received two doses of AZD1222 and about 25 received two doses of the MenACWY control vaccine.

General study outcomes and caveats: Vaccine-associated CD4 TCRs spanned the whole spike protein, with dominant responses in regions 160-218 and 743-854. Conclusions about previously exposed vaccinees are limited, since just a handful of AZD1222 recipients were seropositive for SARS-CoV-2 at baseline. Because no samples from the day 14 peak response were available, repertoires could be characterized only after the peak T cell response. The 56-69-year group was small, and its depth increase did not reach significance, likely because of low power. After two AZD1222 doses, spike-specific TCR breadth and depth were significantly higher than at day 0 and than in MenACWY recipients. Most participants were white British and females outnumbered males, and the authors suggested that clonal diversity may have been underestimated. Reportedly, close to half of the unique spike-specific TCRs recognized epitopes lying outside the regions that are mutated in the B.1.351 and B.1.1.7 variants.

The CDR3 regions of human TCRbeta chains were subjected to immunosequencing. The paper's processing steps were these. Repertoire TCRs were matched against a reference library of SARS-CoV-2-specific TCRs generated with the MIRA antigen-specificity platform. Breadth was defined as the fraction of unique TCRs that were SARS-CoV-2-associated, and depth was defined as the fraction of total T cells that were SARS-CoV-2-associated. Using the MIRA data, each spike-specific TCR was assigned both to the spike region to which the TCR was reactive and to a CD4 or CD8 class. Log10-transformed breadth and depth values were compared by one-way ANOVA with Sidak's multiple comparisons tests. Not all clones reach the TCRdb copy of this immuneACCESS table, which keeps in-frame sequences only. Checked studies attribute under half of the gap to unresolved V genes and leave the rest unexplained. From that table come the V and J calls and clone size; the DNA was used to work out D and trimming. Recorded for this sample are about 180,000 clones; 88% of them occurred a single time. The ten largest clones take up approximately 8% of the sample.

The sequenced sample was peripheral blood, obtained on day 0 of AZD1222 vaccination. The source is an adult in good health. The V and J genes are TRBV6-5 and TRBJ1-1; the D gene cannot be named for sure. The DNA reads as follows: TGTGCCAGCAGTAGGACGGCGAACACTGAAGCTTTCTTT. It translates as CASSRTANTEAFF.